A selection of T cell receptor beta chains follows, all from one sample in a study of blood T cell repertoires in COVID-19. Generated by immunoSEQ multiplex PCR, the TCRdb table keeps only in-frame clones and is missing some. The sample records 250,000 to 350,000 clones, 90% being singletons. What was sequenced was PBMCs or T cells enriched from blood (not recorded which). The source is a woman aged 18-29 years with acute COVID-19. Each CDR3 is given with its conserved first and last residue. Fields, in order: J gene, clone size, V gene, D gene, CDR3 protein, CDR3 DNA. The D gene is left open where the match is weak. The size of a clone is reported for some rows only, either as once, few or many, or as a class for expanded clones.

>TRBJ2-2|.|TRBV6-5|.
CAGGKNTGELFF
TGTGCCGGAGGAAAGAACACCGGGGAGCTGTTTTTT
>TRBJ2-5|.|TRBV5-8|.
CASSLYGSPQESQYF
TGTGCCAGCAGCTTGTATGGGAGCCCTCAAGAGTCCCAGTACTTC
>TRBJ1-2|.|TRBV24-1|.
CATSDSGEGFLGYTF
TGTGCCACCAGTGATTCAGGCGAAGGATTTCTTGGCTACACCTTC
>TRBJ1-2|.|TRBV19|.
CASSIGGGLDNSLNYGYTF
TGTGCCAGTAGTATAGGGGGTGGACTAGACAACTCGTTGAACTATGGCTACACCTTC
>TRBJ1-2|.|TRBV2|TRBD1
CASIWDRDNPGGYTF
TGTGCCAGCATTTGGGACAGGGATAATCCTGGCGGCTACACCTTC
>TRBJ1-2|.|TRBV7-9|.
CASAEGQLLYGYTF
TGTGCCAGCGCCGAGGGACAACTGTTATATGGCTACACCTTC
>TRBJ1-2|.|TRBV10-3|TRBD1
CAIRRQGERDGYTF
TGTGCCATCAGGCGACAGGGAGAGAGGGATGGCTACACCTTC
>TRBJ1-2|.|TRBV5-1|TRBD1
CASSLGTGLYGYTF
TGCGCCAGCAGCTTGGGGACAGGGCTCTATGGCTACACCTTC
>TRBJ1-5|.|TRBV21-1|.
CASSTGTGQDQPQHF
TGTGCCAGCAGCACAGGGACAGGGCAGGATCAGCCCCAGCATTTT
>TRBJ2-7|.|TRBV19|TRBD1
CASSSGTGPYEQYF
TGTGCCAGTAGCTCCGGGACAGGACCCTACGAGCAGTACTTC
>TRBJ1-1|.|TRBV6-5|.
CASSYFISGIDTEAFF
TGTGCCAGCAGTTACTTTATTTCCGGGATAGACACTGAAGCTTTCTTT
>TRBJ2-7|.|TRBV29-1|TRBD2
CSVHGGTGTTYEQYF
TGCAGCGTTCACGGTGGGACCGGGACTACCTACGAGCAGTACTTC
>TRBJ1-6|once|TRBV7-3|TRBD1
CASSLEGQGNSPLHF
TGTGCCAGCAGCTTAGAGGGACAGGGGAATTCACCCCTCCACTTT
>TRBJ2-1|.|TRBV4-1|.
CASSHGLGGGLYNEQFF
TGCGCCAGCAGCCACGGACTGGGAGGGGGGCTATACAATGAGCAGTTCTTC
>TRBJ1-2|once|TRBV5-8|.
CASSLGRWGYTF
TGTGCCAGCAGCTTGGGGAGGTGGGGCTACACCTTC
>TRBJ2-5|.|TRBV5-1|TRBD2
CASSLGASGRPEGETQYF
TGCGCCAGCAGCTTGGGGGCTAGCGGGCGCCCCGAGGGAGAGACCCAGTACTTC
>TRBJ1-6|medium-sized|TRBV27|.
CASSQVNSPLHF
TGTGCCAGCAGTCAGGTGAATTCACCCCTCCACTTT
>TRBJ2-2|.|TRBV7-3|TRBD1
CASSLGQGVVTGELFF
TGTGCCAGCAGCTTGGGACAGGGTGTTGTCACCGGGGAGCTGTTTTTT
>TRBJ2-1|.|TRBV9|.
CASSVNGGGAHNEQFF
TGTGCCAGCAGCGTAAACGGAGGGGGCGCCCACAATGAGCAGTTCTTC
>TRBJ1-1|.|TRBV24-1|.
CATSDSGGRGVGNTEAFF
TGTGCCACCAGTGATTCGGGGGGCAGGGGAGTCGGGAACACTGAAGCTTTCTTT
>TRBJ1-1|once|TRBV28|.
CASRQWRDTEAFF
TGTGCCAGCAGGCAGTGGAGGGACACTGAAGCTTTCTTT
>TRBJ2-3|.|TRBV7-9|.
CASSLKQAGDTQYF
TGTGCCAGCAGCTTAAAACAGGCCGGAGATACGCAGTATTTT
>TRBJ1-1|.|TRBV28|.
CASRSGSTEAFF
TGTGCCAGCAGATCGGGAAGCACTGAAGCTTTCTTT
>TRBJ2-2|.|TRBV5-1|TRBD1
CASSRAGTGVPGELFF
TGCGCCAGCAGCCGAGCGGGGACAGGGGTTCCCGGGGAGCTGTTTTTT
>TRBJ2-7|.|TRBV10-3|TRBD2
CAISRAGGFYEQYF
TGTGCCATCAGTAGAGCGGGAGGTTTCTACGAGCAGTACTTC
>TRBJ2-1|.|TRBV27|TRBD2
CATLSGSRNEQFF
TGTGCCACCCTTAGCGGGAGTCGCAATGAGCAGTTCTTC
>TRBJ2-5|.|TRBV11-2|.
CASSSGYQETQYF
TGTGCCAGCAGCTCAGGGTATCAAGAGACCCAGTACTTC
>TRBJ2-2|.|TRBV4-1|.
CASSQDGVPALYPGELFF
TGCGCCAGCAGCCAAGACGGAGTCCCAGCGCTGTATCCCGGGGAGCTGTTTTTT
>TRBJ2-7|.|TRBV12-2|.
CASRLASGTSGLRKQYF
TGTGCAAGTCGCTTAGCCTCCGGGACTAGCGGATTACGGAAGCAGTACTTC
>TRBJ2-1|.|TRBV5-4|TRBD1
CASSPGQGAVNEQFF
TGTGCCAGCAGCCCGGGACAGGGGGCCGTGAATGAGCAGTTCTTC
>TRBJ1-4|.|TRBV28|TRBD1
CASSNPGQGSGEKLFF
TGTGCCAGCAGCAACCCGGGACAGGGCTCCGGTGAAAAACTGTTTTTT
>TRBJ1-1|.|TRBV15|.
CATSRDQVVAVMNTEAFF
TGTGCCACCAGCAGAGATCAGGTCGTGGCAGTAATGAACACTGAAGCTTTCTTT
>TRBJ2-5|.|TRBV7-3|TRBD2
CASSPSGGQETQYF
TGTGCCAGCAGCCCTAGCGGGGGTCAAGAGACCCAGTACTTC
>TRBJ1-5|.|TRBV19|TRBD1
CASSYGTGVPLEGQPQHF
TGTGCCAGTAGCTACGGGACAGGGGTTCCGTTAGAGGGCCAGCCCCAGCATTTT
>TRBJ2-1|.|TRBV9|TRBD2
CASSVEARAGGPYHNEQFF
TGTGCCAGCAGCGTAGAGGCGCGAGCGGGAGGGCCCTACCACAATGAGCAGTTCTTC
>TRBJ2-5|.|TRBV5-3|.
CARTPPGSAKEDRETQYF
TGTGCCAGAACACCCCCTGGCAGCGCAAAGGAAGATAGAGAGACCCAGTACTTC
>TRBJ1-2|.|TRBV29-1|.
CSANDRSNYGYTF
TGCAGTGCAAACGACAGGTCTAACTATGGCTACACCTTC
>TRBJ1-2|.|TRBV7-9|.
CASSPGFRSRLGYTF
TGTGCCAGCAGCCCAGGGTTTCGGAGTCGGCTTGGCTACACCTTC
>TRBJ2-7|.|TRBV19|TRBD1
CASGDRDYEQYF
TGTGCCAGTGGGGACAGGGACTACGAGCAGTACTTC
>TRBJ2-6|.|TRBV7-2|.
CASGTGGANVLTF
TGTGCCAGCGGCACGGGAGGGGCCAACGTCCTGACTTTC
>TRBJ1-3|once|TRBV19|TRBD1
CASSTFGQGRNTIYF
TGTGCCAGTAGTACCTTTGGACAGGGTAGAAACACCATATATTTT
>TRBJ1-5|.|TRBV4-1|TRBD1
CASSQGDRAISNQPQHF
TGCGCCAGCAGCCAAGGAGACAGGGCGATAAGCAATCAGCCCCAGCATTTT
>TRBJ1-1|.|TRBV7-2|TRBD1
CASSLVSAGTGVNTEAFF
TGTGCCAGCAGCTTAGTTTCCGCCGGGACAGGGGTGAACACTGAAGCTTTCTTT
>TRBJ2-1|.|TRBV10-3|TRBD2
CAISEALAGAGYNEQFF
TGTGCCATCAGTGAGGCTCTAGCGGGAGCGGGCTACAATGAGCAGTTCTTC
>TRBJ1-6|.|TRBV27|.
CASSLSSGERGSPLHF
TGTGCCAGCAGTTTATCGTCCGGGGAACGGGGTTCACCCCTCCACTTT
>TRBJ2-1|few|TRBV11-3|.
CASIQRGIGGEQFF
TGTGCCAGCATCCAAAGGGGGATCGGCGGTGAGCAGTTCTTC
>TRBJ1-1|.|TRBV2|.
CASSGQTGTEAFF
TGTGCCAGCAGTGGCCAAACAGGAACTGAAGCTTTCTTT
>TRBJ1-5|.|TRBV24-1|.
CATSPNREFQPQHF
TGTGCCACCAGTCCAAACAGGGAGTTCCAGCCCCAGCATTTT
>TRBJ2-5|.|TRBV11-2|TRBD2
CASSFAAGGPGETQYF
TGTGCCAGCAGCTTTGCAGCGGGAGGGCCGGGGGAGACCCAGTACTTC
>TRBJ2-1|.|TRBV6-2/TRBV6-3|TRBD2
CASSYWGDPTSGSYNEQFF
TGTGCCAGCAGTTACTGGGGGGATCCGACTAGCGGGAGTTATAATGAGCAGTTCTTC
>TRBJ1-6|.|TRBV30|TRBD1
CAWSWTGGGLGSPLHF
TGTGCCTGGAGTTGGACAGGGGGAGGCCTTGGGTCACCCCTCCACTTT